One sample yielded the 24 T cell receptor beta chains listed below, sequenced in a study of T cells expressing NK-cell markers. From the 5' RACE reads, TCRdb lists one entry per CDR3 protein and no DNA. The ten most abundant clones cover about 4.2% of a sample with about 300,000 distinct CDR3 sequences. Sequencing was carried out using blood T cells: a sorted CD56 or NKG2C T cell subset, CD4+ or CD8+ T cells, or bulk PBMC T cells (not recorded which). The receptors were sampled from a woman between 18 and 69 years old in good health.

CDR3 residues: CSARETYEQYF. The chain uses TRBV29-1 and TRBJ2-7. The CDR3 runs to 11 residues. The germline CDR1 and CDR2 sequences are SQVTM and ANQGSEA.

This chain joins TRBV6-1 and TRBJ1-4; with no DNA, the TCRdb D assignment of TRBD1 cannot be verified. The CDR3 covers 14 residues. CDR1 is MNHNS, CDR2 SASEGT, per germline. CDR3 region: CASRPGQGDEKLFF.

The chain carries TRBV12-3 or TRBV12-4 and TRBJ1-2; lacking DNA, the TRBD1 call made by TCRdb goes unchecked. There are 11 residues in the CDR3. The CDR3 sequence: CASTRQHGYTF.

The genes are TRBV6-6 and TRBJ2-3. The CDR3 spans 12 residues. Germline-derived CDR1 and CDR2 are MNHNY and SVGAGI (reference sequence). Here the CDR3 reads CASSSSIDTQYF.

The CDR3 loop reads CATSRGSGTGLYEQYF. The V call is TRBV15, the J call TRBJ2-7; TCRdb picks TRBD1, but there is no DNA to check that call. Germline V CDR1 and CDR2: LNHNV, YYDKDF (reference sequence). This CDR3 is 16 amino acids long.

J is TRBJ2-3 and V is TRBV7-2; TCRdb's D call of TRBD2 is untestable without DNA. Germline lookup yields CDR1 SGHTA and CDR2 FQGNSA. The CDR3 sequence is 13 residues long. The CDR3 protein is CASSPPSVDTQYF.

The rearrangement links TRBV9 to TRBJ2-3; without DNA, the TCRdb call of TRBD2 cannot be checked. The V gene's germline CDR1 is SGDLS and CDR2 YYNGEE. The CDR3 runs to 16 residues. The CDR3: CASSARYGQLTDTQYF.

This chain connects TRBV11-2 to TRBJ2-7; TCRdb proposes TRBD1, but this gene call is untestable without DNA. Germline-derived CDR1 and CDR2 are SGHAT and FQNNGV. The CDR3 covers 16 residues. The CDR3 loop reads CASSPNPGQGTYEQYF.

The J gene is TRBJ2-7, the V gene TRBV28; there is no DNA to check the TCRdb D call of TRBD2. The CDR3 covers 15 residues. Germline V gene lookup returns CDR1 MDHEN and CDR2 SYDVKM. The CDR3 protein is CASRPSGRTLYEQYF.

The V call is TRBV20-1, the J call TRBJ2-3. CDR1 DFQATT and CDR2 SNEGSKA come from the germline V gene (reference sequence). The CDR3 is made up of 11 amino acids. The CDR3 here is CSADRTDTQYF.

The chain recombines TRBV20-1 with TRBJ2-1; the D gene TCRdb calls, TRBD2, cannot be checked with no DNA. The CDR3 spans 17 residues. In germline, CDR1 is DFQATT, CDR2 SNEGSKA (reference sequence). CDR3 loop: CSAIPGLAGRGRSEQFF.

The V gene is TRBV5-1, the J gene TRBJ2-3. The CDR3 loop spans 13 amino acids. From germline, CDR1 is SGHRS and CDR2 YFSETQ. CDR3 residues: CASSKPSTDTQYF.

The rearrangement uses TRBV6-5 and TRBJ1-2; TCRdb's D gene call, TRBD1, goes unchecked for lack of DNA. The CDR3 consists of 12 residues. The germline V gene has CDR1 MNHEY and CDR2 SVGAGI. The CDR3 protein is CASSYGAGYYTF.

J is TRBJ2-2 and V is TRBV4-3; TCRdb calls TRBD2, which cannot be checked without DNA. This CDR3 contains 14 residues. The germline V gene has CDR1 LGHNA and CDR2 YSLEER. This CDR3 is CASSHPLVTGELFF.

CDR3 sequence reads: CASRWQVASSEKLFF. The chain uses TRBV5-5 and TRBJ1-4; TCRdb's assignment of TRBD1 cannot be checked, as there is no DNA. CDR3 length: 15 residues. The germline gives CDR1 SGHKS, CDR2 YYEKEE (reference sequence).

The rearrangement links TRBV7-2 to TRBJ2-1; the TCRdb D gene call, TRBD2, has no DNA to confirm it. The CDR3 is made up of 15 amino acids. The germline gives CDR1 SGHTA, CDR2 FQGNSA. This chain's CDR3 is CASSMGLAGYNEQFF.

This chain links TRBV7-2 with TRBJ2-1. From germline, CDR1 is SGHTA and CDR2 FQGNSA. The CDR3 length is 13 residues. The CDR3 protein is CASSPSRDNEQFF.

The chain joins TRBV25-1 to TRBJ1-6. Germline CDR1 MGHDK, CDR2 SYGVNS. This CDR3 has 13 residues. CDR3: CASSDLPVGPLHF.

The chain couples TRBV30 to TRBJ2-5. Per germline, CDR1 GTSNPN and CDR2 SVGIG (reference sequence). The CDR3 has 11 amino acids. Here the CDR3 reads CAWSVQETQYF. The whole variable domain, remainder taken from reference TRBV30 and TRBJ2-5, is SQTIHQWPATLVQPVGSPLSLECTVEGTSNPNLYWYRQAAGRGLQLLFYSVGIGQISSEVPQNLSASRPQDRQFILSSKKLLLSDSGFYLCAWSVQETQYFGPGTRLLVL.

This sequence joins TRBV27 and TRBJ2-1; with no DNA, the TCRdb D assignment of TRBD1 cannot be verified. The germline gives CDR1 MNHEY, CDR2 SMNVEV (reference sequence). The CDR3 is 12 amino acids. The CDR3 spells CASSPQGDEQFF.

The chain combines TRBV20-1 with TRBJ1-5; with no DNA, the TCRdb D assignment of TRBD1 cannot be verified. Germline V gives CDR1 DFQATT, CDR2 SNEGSKA (reference sequence). This CDR3 comprises 13 residues. The CDR3 is CSARSEGGQPQHF.

The V gene is TRBV7-3, the J gene TRBJ2-2; the TCRdb D gene call, TRBD1, has no DNA to confirm it. This CDR3 contains 14 residues. Germline CDR1 SGHTA, CDR2 FQGTGA. CDR3 sequence reads: CASSLGVLTGELFF.

The CDR3 loop reads CASSPSGVYQETQYF. The chain carries TRBV7-2 and TRBJ2-5. Germline loops: CDR1 SGHTA, CDR2 FQGNSA. This CDR3 contains 15 residues.

The V gene is TRBV12-5, the J gene TRBJ2-4. Germline V gives CDR1 LGHNT, CDR2 FRNRAP. The CDR3 length is 13 residues. The CDR3 spells CASGPRGKNIQYF.